These 30 T cell receptor beta chains were sequenced from one sample in a study of blood T cell repertoires in COVID-19. Sequencing used immunoSEQ multiplex PCR; TCRdb keeps in-frame clones, though not all of them. The table has 190,000 or so clones, approximately 84% seen once. The material sequenced was peripheral blood. These receptors were obtained from a human donor with acute or convalescent COVID-19. The donor label of this sample is uncertain.

The rearrangement links TRBV20-1 to TRBJ1-5, with D uncertain. From germline, CDR1 is DFQATT and CDR2 SNEGSKA (reference sequence). V lost 3 bases and J lost 4, with 13 bases in between. The CDR3 length is 14 residues. The CDR3 nucleotides read TGCAGTGCTAGTAGCAGGCGAGGGAATCAGCCCCAGCATTTT. This gives the protein CSASSRRGNQPQHF.

The CDR3 is CASSLGRESSYEQYF. CDR3 nucleotides: TGTGCCAGCAGCTTAGGGCGGGAGAGCTCCTACGAGCAGTACTTC. The chain uses TRBV7-8 and TRBJ2-7; 7 positions agree with TRBD2. J was trimmed by 0 bases and V by 1 base; bases with no gene match: 3. The CDR3 sequence is 15 residues long. Germline CDR1 is SGHVS and CDR2 is FQNEAQ.

This clone was recorded once. CDR3 region: CSVEDPVEQYF. The CDR3 nucleotides read TGCAGCGTTGAAGACCCCGTCGAGCAGTACTTC. This chain uses TRBV29-1 with TRBJ2-7; unclear D gene. The ends were cut back, 0 bases at V and 6 bases at J, with 6 bases in the middle. The germline gives CDR1 SQVTM, CDR2 ANQGSEA. The CDR3 consists of 11 residues.

In this sample, this clone turned up many times. The CDR3 sequence is CASSGTGWRGYTF. The CDR3 nucleotides are TGTGCCAGCAGTGGTACAGGGTGGAGGGGCTACACCTTC. This chain uses TRBV12-3 or TRBV12-4 with TRBJ1-2, with D possibly TRBD1 on 6 matching bases. The ends were cut back, 5 bases at V and 8 bases at J, with 15 bases in the middle. The CDR3 is 13 residues long.

The chain uses TRBV27 and TRBJ2-2, with 16 bases aligning to TRBD2. The length of the CDR3 is 16 residues. J lost 6 bases, V lost 5 bases, and 3 bases had no gene match. Germline V gene data show CDR1 as MNHEY and CDR2 as SMNVEV (reference sequence). This CDR3 reads CASSGTSGRAAGELFF. The CDR3 DNA reads as TGTGCCAGCAGTGGGACTAGCGGGAGGGCCGCCGGGGAGCTGTTTTTT.

The rearrangement links TRBV20-1 to TRBJ2-2; TRBD1 matches 8 bases. V was pared by 3 bases and J by 1 base, with 7 bases of the junction left unmatched. The CDR3 runs to 16 residues. CDR1 DFQATT and CDR2 SNEGSKA come from the germline V gene (reference sequence). CDR3 coding DNA: TGCAGTGCTAGTCCGCCAGGGGGCAGGAACACCGGGGAGCTGTTTTTT. Amino acids: CSASPPGGRNTGELFF.

This clone was counted a single time. The chain has TRBV6-5 and TRBJ1-5, with a tentative D call TRBD1 (6 bases). Germline V gene data show CDR1 as MNHEY and CDR2 as SVGAGI. CDR3 length: 15 residues. V lost 6 bases, J lost 0 bases, and 12 bases lay in between. CDR3 protein: CASRGAGASNQPQHF. The CDR3 DNA sequence: TGTGCCAGCAGGGGGGCAGGGGCTAGCAATCAGCCCCAGCATTTT.

This sequence joins TRBV25-1 and TRBJ1-2, with a possible D match to TRBD1 (5 bases). The germline V and J ends were trimmed by 4 bases and 6 bases, with 12 bases remaining between them. The CDR3 covers 13 residues. The germline CDR1 and CDR2 sequences are MGHDK and SYGVNS. CDR3 in DNA: TGTGCCAGCAGTGTCGGGGGTAAGGATGGCTACACCTTC. This gives the protein CASSVGGKDGYTF.

In nucleotides, the CDR3 is TGTGCCAGTAGTATACACCCCCAGGGGGCGATTCAGCCCCAGCATTTT. This sequence encodes CASSIHPQGAIQPQHF. V gene TRBV19 combines with J gene TRBJ1-5, with 8 bases aligning to TRBD1. CDR1 is LNHDA, CDR2 SQIVND, per germline (reference sequence). After removal of 2 bases from V and 6 bases from J, the junction contained 9 bases not matched to a gene. The CDR3 contains 16 residues.

This clone has just a few counts. The chain joins TRBV7-6 to TRBJ1-4; D might be TRBD1 (5 bases). Trimming cost V 6 bases and J 8 bases, with 13 bases left between them. The CDR3 runs to 13 residues. Germline V gives CDR1 SGHVS, CDR2 FNYEAQ. The CDR3 region is CASSPVGGEKLFF. The CDR3 DNA reads as TGTGCCAGCAGTCCTGTGGGGGGAGAAAAACTGTTTTTT.

The chain carries TRBV19 and TRBJ1-5, with a weak D call TRBD1 (5 bases). The CDR3 runs 16 residues. The germline CDR1 and CDR2 sequences are LNHDA and SQIVND (reference sequence). The V gene lost 3 bases and the J gene lost 0 bases, with 12 bases spanning the gap. The CDR3 DNA is TGTGCCAGTAGTATTGGGGCGTACTATAGCAATCAGCCCCAGCATTTT. Amino acid sequence: CASSIGAYYSNQPQHF.

This sequence joins TRBV6-6 and TRBJ2-7; 11 bases match TRBD1. Germline-derived CDR1 and CDR2 are MNHNY and SVGAGI (reference sequence). The J segment lost 3 bases and the V segment lost 4 bases, leaving 2 bases of the junction unmatched. The CDR3 runs to 14 residues. The CDR3 is CASSLGTGGYEQYF. Here the CDR3 DNA reads TGTGCCAGCAGTTTAGGGACAGGGGGCTACGAGCAGTACTTC.

The chain couples TRBV6-1 to TRBJ1-5; D gene ambiguous. Per germline, CDR1 MNHNS and CDR2 SASEGT. Trimming shortened V by 3 bases and J by 0 bases, and 6 bases separated the two germline ends. This CDR3 is 14 amino acids long. The CDR3 bases are TGTGCCAGCAGTGACGTAGCTAGCAATCAGCCCCAGCATTTT. The encoded protein is CASSDVASNQPQHF.

This chain uses TRBV9 with TRBJ1-3, with D possibly matching TRBD1 (6 bases). The CDR3 sequence is 15 residues long. The germline V and J ends were trimmed by 4 bases and 0 bases, with 11 bases remaining between them. Germline V gene sequence: CDR1 SGDLS, CDR2 YYNGEE. DNA for the CDR3: TGTGCCAGCAGCACACAGGGCTTCTCTGGAAACACCATATATTTT. Its translation: CASSTQGFSGNTIYF.

The V and J genes are TRBV6-5 and TRBJ2-3; the D gene is possibly TRBD1 (6 bases). The CDR3 spans 14 residues. Germline V CDR1 and CDR2: MNHEY, SVGAGI. Trimming left V 6 bases short and J 0 bases short, with 10 bases between. CDR3 coding DNA: TGTGCCAGCAGCCGCCAGGGGAGCACAGATACGCAGTATTTT. It codes for CASSRQGSTDTQYF.

V and J are TRBV18 and TRBJ2-5; D might be TRBD1 (5 bases). The CDR3 extends over 13 amino acids. The V gene's germline CDR1 is KGHSH and CDR2 LQKENI. The germline V and J ends were trimmed by 2 bases and 5 bases, with 9 bases remaining between them. Written as DNA, the CDR3 is TGTGCCAGCTCACCAGGGGCAGGGGAGACCCAGTACTTC. It encodes CASSPGAGETQYF. Supplemented by reference TRBV18 and TRBJ2-5, the full variable domain reads NAGVMQNPRHLVRRRGQEARLRCSPMKGHSHVYWYRQLPEEGLKFMVYLQKENIIDESGMPKERFSAEFPKEGPSILRIQQVVRGDSAAYFCASSPGAGETQYFGPGTRLLVL.

The chain carries TRBV7-2 and TRBJ1-1; D possibly corresponds to TRBD1 (6 bases). The CDR3 consists of 14 residues. Trimming shortened V by 3 bases and J by 4 bases, and 12 bases separated the two germline ends. Germline V gives CDR1 SGHTA, CDR2 FQGNSA. In DNA form, the CDR3 reads TGTGCCAGCAGCTTCAGCGGACAGCCCACTGAAGCTTTCTTT. This gives the protein CASSFSGQPTEAFF.

The chain links TRBV27 to TRBJ2-3, with no clear D. V lost 6 bases and J lost 0, with 4 bases in between. The CDR3 sequence is 12 residues long. The germline CDR1 and CDR2 sequences are MNHEY and SMNVEV (reference sequence). CDR3 sequence (DNA): TGTGCCAGCAGAGCCAGCACAGATACGCAGTATTTT. It translates to CASRASTDTQYF.

The genes are TRBV5-1 and TRBJ2-1, with 8 bases matching TRBD2. Per the germline V gene, CDR1 is SGHRS and CDR2 is YFSETQ. This CDR3 is built from 15 residues. The ends lost 2 bases at V and 2 bases at J; junction bases unmatched: 3. The CDR3 protein is CASSLAGETYNEQFF. In DNA, the CDR3 is TGCGCCAGCAGCTTAGCGGGAGAGACCTACAATGAGCAGTTCTTC.

This clone was counted between two and nine times. The rearrangement joins TRBV28 to TRBJ2-5; possibly TRBD2 for D (6 bases). The CDR3 runs to 14 residues. Germline V gene lookup returns CDR1 MDHEN and CDR2 SYDVKM. The V end was cut by 6 bases, the J end by 5 bases, with 16 bases between. CDR3: CASSPPGRRETQYF. CDR3 DNA: TGTGCCAGCAGCCCTCCAGGGAGGCGGGAGACCCAGTACTTC.

The chain is built from TRBV2 and TRBJ2-1; 9 bases agree with TRBD1. V was pared by 5 bases and J by 9 bases, with 5 bases of the junction left unmatched. Germline V CDR1 and CDR2: SNHLY, FYNNEI. The CDR3 sequence is 13 residues long. The CDR3 nucleotides read TGTGCCAGCAGTCCGGGACAGGGTCTTGAGCAGTTCTTC. Translating it yields CASSPGQGLEQFF.

The V and J genes are TRBV5-8 and TRBJ1-5, with D perhaps matching TRBD1 (6 bases). The CDR3 consists of 15 residues. Trimming cost V 3 bases and J 1 base, with 11 bases left between them. Germline CDR1 and CDR2: SGHTS and YDEGEE. The CDR3 DNA follows: TGTGCCAGCAGCTGGGCCGGGACAAGCAATCAGCCCCAGCATTTT. Protein product: CASSWAGTSNQPQHF.

The rearrangement uses TRBV27 and TRBJ2-2, with D possibly TRBD1 on 6 matching bases. The germline V gene encodes CDR1 MNHEY and CDR2 SMNVEV (reference sequence). Trimming stripped 6 bases from V and 4 bases from J, with 15 bases between. The CDR3 totals 15 residues. The CDR3 region is CASRRQGFGTGELFF. The CDR3 nucleotides read TGTGCCAGCAGACGGCAGGGGTTCGGCACCGGGGAGCTGTTTTTT.

V usage is TRBV10-3 and J usage is TRBJ2-3; D gene uncertain. Germline CDR1 and CDR2: ENHRY and SYGVKD. The CDR3 runs 15 residues. Trimming shortened V by 3 bases and J by 2 bases, and 12 bases separated the two germline ends. The CDR3 DNA follows: TGTGCCATCAGTGATGCGGCGGCATCCACAGATACGCAGTATTTT. This gives the protein CAISDAAASTDTQYF.

The genes are TRBV6-5 and TRBJ1-2; maybe TRBD1 (6 bases). Germline CDR1 MNHEY, CDR2 SVGAGI. V was trimmed by 4 bases and J by 8 bases, leaving 11 bases between them. The CDR3 loop spans 12 amino acids. The CDR3 nucleotides read TGTGCCAGCAGTTCCACAACAGGGGGCTACACCTTC. This codes for CASSSTTGGYTF.

This chain links TRBV6-5 with TRBJ2-2; 8 bases fit TRBD1. This CDR3 spans 13 amino acids. In germline, CDR1 is MNHEY, CDR2 SVGAGI. V was clipped by 6 bases and J by 7 bases; unmatched bases: 4. The CDR3 loop reads CASRGQEVGELFF. The CDR3 nucleotides read TGTGCCAGCAGGGGACAGGAGGTCGGGGAGCTGTTTTTT.

There are a few counts of this clone. CDR3 region: CASSSDQGTEQFF. In nucleotides, the CDR3 is TGTGCCAGCAGCTCTGACCAGGGCACTGAGCAGTTCTTC. The rearrangement links TRBV5-4 to TRBJ2-1; D might be TRBD1 (5 bases). Deletions cut 3 bases from V and 9 bases from J, with 13 bases between. Germline CDR1 reads SGHNT; CDR2 reads YYREEE (reference sequence). CDR3 size: 13 residues.

This clone showed up just once. The genes are TRBV18 and TRBJ2-5; D may be TRBD2 (6 bases). Trimming took off 6 bases at V and 5 bases at J, with 13 bases between the two ends. The CDR3 covers 13 residues. CDR1 is KGHSH and CDR2 is LQKENI in the germline V gene. The CDR3, as DNA: TGTGCCAGCTCCCCAAGCGGGCCTGAGACCCAGTACTTC. Encoded protein: CASSPSGPETQYF.

This clone was counted once. The chain carries TRBV9 and TRBJ2-3; possibly TRBD2 for D (5 bases). This CDR3 spans 14 amino acids. Germline CDR1 SGDLS, CDR2 YYNGEE. V lost 3 bases, J lost 5 bases, and 13 bases lay in between. DNA of the CDR3: TGTGCCAGCAGCGCAGAAGGGAGCGTAGATACGCAGTATTTT. It is translated as CASSAEGSVDTQYF.

The sample holds a few counts of this clone. The V gene is TRBV7-2, the J gene TRBJ2-5, with a tentative D call TRBD1 (6 bases). The CDR3 spans 15 residues. Germline V CDR1 and CDR2: SGHTA, FQGNSA. V was cut by 3 bases and J by 4 bases, with 15 bases left in between. CDR3 DNA: TGTGCCAGCAGCTTTAGGCTGGACAGCCGAGAGACCCAGTACTTC. This gives the protein CASSFRLDSRETQYF.